This T cell receptor (beta chain) was captured by sequencing in a study of blood T cell repertoires in COVID-19. This CDR3 region has 19 residues. Assay: immunoSEQ multiplex PCR; the TCRdb copy retains only in-frame clones and omits some. The table shows about 34,000 clones, with 90% occurring only once. The rearrangement uses TRBV21-1 and TRBJ2-7; the D call in the table, TRBD2, was not verified against the DNA. TRBV21-1 corresponds to a pseudogene. The source of this sequence is a man at least 80 years old with acute or convalescent COVID-19. The sample taken for sequencing was peripheral blood. CDR3 bases: TGTGCCAGCAGGAATTCCGGGACGGCCTGCGGGGGGGCACCCTACGAGCAGTACTTC. Encoded protein: CASRNSGTACGGAPYEQYF.